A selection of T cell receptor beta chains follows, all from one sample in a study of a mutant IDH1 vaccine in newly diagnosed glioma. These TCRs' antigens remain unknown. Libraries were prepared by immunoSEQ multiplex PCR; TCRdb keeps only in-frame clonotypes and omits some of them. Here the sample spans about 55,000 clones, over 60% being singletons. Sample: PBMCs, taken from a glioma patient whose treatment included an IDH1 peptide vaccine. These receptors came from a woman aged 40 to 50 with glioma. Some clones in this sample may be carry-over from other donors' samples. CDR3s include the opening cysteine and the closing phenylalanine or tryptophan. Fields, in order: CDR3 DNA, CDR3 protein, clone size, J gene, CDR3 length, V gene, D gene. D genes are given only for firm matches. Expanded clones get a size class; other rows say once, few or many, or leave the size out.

cdr3_nt: TGTGCCAGCAGCCACGGGACAGGGAAAATCGGTCCCAATTCACCCCTCCACTTT
cdr3_aa: CASSHGTGKIGPNSPLHF
clone_size: NA
j_call: TRBJ1-6
cdr3_length: 18
v_call: TRBV5-5
d_call: TRBD1

cdr3_nt: TGCGCCAGCAGCTTGGTGTCGGGCCTGAACACTGAAGCTTTCTTT
cdr3_aa: CASSLVSGLNTEAFF
clone_size: NA
j_call: TRBJ1-1
cdr3_length: 15
v_call: TRBV5-1
d_call: NA

cdr3_nt: TGTGCCAGCAGTGAGGGACATTTCTACGAGCAGTACTTC
cdr3_aa: CASSEGHFYEQYF
clone_size: NA
j_call: TRBJ2-7
cdr3_length: 13
v_call: TRBV6-1
d_call: NA

cdr3_nt: TGCGCCAGCAGTGGTCGGACCGGGGCCGGCGGGGAGCTGTTTTTT
cdr3_aa: CASSGRTGAGGELFF
clone_size: NA
j_call: TRBJ2-2
cdr3_length: 15
v_call: TRBV10-1
d_call: NA

cdr3_nt: TGTGCCAGCAGCTTAAGGGAGGGGAGCTCCTACGAGCAGTACTTC
cdr3_aa: CASSLREGSSYEQYF
clone_size: NA
j_call: TRBJ2-7
cdr3_length: 15
v_call: TRBV7-9
d_call: TRBD2

cdr3_nt: TGTGCCAGCAGCGTAGCCGAGACCCAGTACTTC
cdr3_aa: CASSVAETQYF
clone_size: few
j_call: TRBJ2-5
cdr3_length: 11
v_call: TRBV9
d_call: NA

cdr3_nt: TGTGCCAGTAGGAGTTCCGGGGTTACGACTCAGCCCCAGCATTTT
cdr3_aa: CASRSSGVTTQPQHF
clone_size: NA
j_call: TRBJ1-5
cdr3_length: 15
v_call: TRBV19
d_call: NA

cdr3_nt: TGCGCCAGCAGCTTGGCCCTTCGGGGGCCGGAGAATGAGCAGTTCTTC
cdr3_aa: CASSLALRGPENEQFF
clone_size: NA
j_call: TRBJ2-1
cdr3_length: 16
v_call: TRBV5-1
d_call: NA

cdr3_nt: TGTGCCAGCAGACTCCCCAGGGGACTAGATTCACCCCTCCACTTT
cdr3_aa: CASRLPRGLDSPLHF
clone_size: NA
j_call: TRBJ1-6
cdr3_length: 15
v_call: TRBV2
d_call: NA

cdr3_nt: TGTGCCAGCAGTGAGGTACCCCCGGGAGAGACCCAGTACTTC
cdr3_aa: CASSEVPPGETQYF
clone_size: NA
j_call: TRBJ2-5
cdr3_length: 14
v_call: TRBV2
d_call: NA